At least ten counts were recorded for the clone carrying this T cell receptor (beta chain). Antigen specificity is unknown. There are 14 residues in the CDR3. J gave up 5 bases and V 4 bases, and 6 bases lay outside the gene matches. Germline loops: CDR1 SGHRS, CDR2 YFSETQ. RNA transcripts served as the template for amplifying TCR beta CDR3 regions. The HTBI primer set was used in a first-round RT-PCR of the TCR CDR3. TCRdb re-derived calls from the multiplex PCR reads in MiXCR, one entry per CDR3 protein. The sample contains roughly 700,000 distinct CDR3 sequences, 17% of which appear only once. This sample was included in a study of T cells in Graves' hyperthyroidism and ophthalmopathy. Study details: The authors collected peripheral blood at initial diagnosis, before any treatment. General study results and limits: The model anticipated ophthalmopathy a median about six months pre-onset.

The source material was blood. The chain has TRBV5-1 and TRBJ2-7; 10 nucleotides align to TRBD2. The source of this sequence is a man aged 50 to 59 with Graves' hyperthyroidism. The CDR3 is CASSPLAGVDEQYF. The CDR3 region has the DNA TGCGCCAGCAGCCCCCTAGCGGGAGTGGACGAGCAGTACTTC.